This T cell receptor (beta chain) was captured in a study of siplizumab effects on memory and regulatory T cells. Study conclusions and caveats: Naive T cell populations appeared to exhibit greater diversity than memory cells and appeared to be major alloresponse contributors. Controls showed an average of roughly 25% Treg-derived mappable alloreactive CD4+ clones, while siplizumab showed 60% to 80%.

In regard to this clone: Its antigen is unidentified.

Germline CDR1 is LGHNA and CDR2 is YNFKEQ. The CDR3 totals 16 residues. V lost 4 bases and J lost 0; bases outside the gene matches: 5. Per sample, 80,000 to 100,000 TCR templates underwent assay. TCRdb's table, derived via immunoSEQ multiplex PCR, lists solely in-frame clones and lacks some. The sample has roughly 93,000 clones; around 94% are singletons. The TCR comes from a human donor in good health. The chain combines TRBV4-2 with TRBJ2-2, with TRBD1 matching 7 bases. The sample taken for sequencing was non-Treg CD4+ T cells sorted from blood. The CDR3 DNA sequence: TGTGCCAGCAGCCGGGAAGGGACAGCGAACACCGGGGAGCTGTTTTTT. This translates into CASSREGTANTGELFF.